This T cell receptor beta chain is from a study of blood T cells in healthy people across ages. Study-wide results and caveats: With unsorted PBMCs, a conclusive comparison of naive versus antigen-experienced cells was not possible. When set beside aged donors, long-lived donors presented more naive CD4+ cells and higher diversity. The study regarded diversity estimates from one million T cells as underestimates. A strong correlation between TCR beta diversity and naive T cell percentage was seen.

With respect to this clonotype: Its antigen remains unknown.

This CDR3 has 15 amino acids. Germline assignment: CDR1 SGHTA and CDR2 FQGNSA. It was with a sample-barcoded 5' primer and a J-beta primer mix that a second PCR of roughly 7 to 12 cycles was run. TCRdb re-called the 5' RACE reads through MiXCR, storing one row per CDR3 protein. The profile shows 450,000 to 600,000 distinct CDR3 sequences, about 26% of them singletons. These records were also assigned to another study, of T cells of mothers and their children.

The sequence came from a boy aged 2-15 years in good health. Material for sequencing was blood. The V and J genes are TRBV7-2 and TRBJ2-1; 7 nucleotides agree with TRBD2. The J call may not be correct, given that the DNA end is closer to TRBJ2-7. This CDR3 reads CASSWVSLAGYEQYF. CDR3 sequence (DNA): TGTGCCAGCAGCTGGGTCTCGTTAGCGGGCTACGAGCAGTACTTC.